A single sample is the source of the 10 T cell receptor beta chains below, sequenced in a study of blood T cell repertoires in COVID-19. Using immunoSEQ multiplex PCR, the repertoire was profiled, and TCRdb retains in-frame clones only, with some absent. The sample has fewer than 350,000 clones, approximately 85% seen once. Sequencing was carried out using peripheral blood. The origin of the receptors is a man aged 18 to 30 with active or convalescent COVID-19.

The genes are TRBV18 and TRBJ1-6; possible D gene TRBD1, 5 bases. Germline values: CDR1 KGHSH, CDR2 LQKENI. There are 14 residues in the CDR3. The V and J ends lost 3 bases and 11 bases respectively, with 14 bases between them. The CDR3 DNA follows: TGTGCCAGCTCACCTAACCAGGGCGGGGCACCCCTCCACTTT. This sequence encodes CASSPNQGGAPLHF.

The chain employs TRBV3-1 (or the pseudogene TRBV3-2) and TRBJ2-3, with a possible D match to TRBD2 (6 bases). The CDR3 loop spans 13 amino acids. Trimming took off 8 bases at V and 1 base at J, with 10 bases between the two ends. The germline gives CDR1 LGHDT, CDR2 YNNKEL (reference sequence). CDR3 DNA: TGTGCCAGCGGCGGGGAAGGCACAGATACGCAGTATTTT. Protein sequence: CASGGEGTDTQYF.

The V gene is TRBV9, the J gene TRBJ2-3, with 10 bases lining up with TRBD2. Trimming cost V 3 bases and J 1 base; bases outside gene matches: 5. Germline V gene lookup returns CDR1 SGDLS and CDR2 YYNGEE. The CDR3 totals 16 residues. CDR3 DNA: TGTGCCAGCAGCGATAGCGGGGGGTCTGGCACAGATACGCAGTATTTT. Translation: CASSDSGGSGTDTQYF.

The chain carries TRBV3-1 (or the pseudogene TRBV3-2) and TRBJ1-3; perhaps TRBD1 as D (5 bases). The V gene lost 2 bases and the J gene lost 0 bases, with 17 bases spanning the gap. The CDR3 runs 18 residues. Germline V gives CDR1 LGHDT, CDR2 YNNKEL (reference sequence). The DNA for the CDR3 is TGTGCCAGCAGCCAAAGAGTCCAGCGGGGGGACTCTGGAAACACCATATATTTT. Residues: CASSQRVQRGDSGNTIYF.

The chain employs TRBV7-7 and TRBJ2-2, with TRBD1 matching over 9 bases. Germline values: CDR1 SSHAT, CDR2 FNYEAQ (reference sequence). Trimming removed 4 bases from V and 13 bases from J; junction bases left unmatched: 7. This CDR3 contains 13 residues. CDR3 bases: TGTGCCAGCAGCTCAGAACAGGGGGCGCGGCTGTTTTTT. This encodes CASSSEQGARLFF.

This CDR3 is CASSVGGRTEAFF. The CDR3 coding sequence is TGTGCCAGCAGCGTAGGAGGAAGGACTGAAGCTTTCTTT. V usage is TRBV9 and J usage is TRBJ1-1; D remains ambiguous. V lost 0 bases and J lost 5, with 8 bases in between. Germline loops: CDR1 SGDLS, CDR2 YYNGEE. This CDR3 is 13 amino acids long.

The V and J genes are TRBV18 and TRBJ1-5; D not resolved. CDR3 size: 13 residues. V was trimmed by 4 bases and J by 4 bases, leaving 8 bases between them. CDR1 KGHSH and CDR2 LQKENI come from the germline V gene. CDR3 sequence: CASSRQENQPQHF. In DNA, the CDR3 is TGTGCCAGCTCACGGCAGGAAAATCAGCCCCAGCATTTT.

The CDR3 DNA is TGCGCCAGCAGCCAATCGCCAGGGGCTGAGACCCAGTACTTC. Its translation is CASSQSPGAETQYF. This chain joins TRBV4-1 and TRBJ2-5; D might be TRBD1 (6 bases). CDR1 MGHRA and CDR2 YSYEKL come from the germline V gene. Trimming pared 2 bases from V and 5 bases from J, leaving 12 bases between. The CDR3 has 14 amino acids.

The V gene is TRBV19, the J gene TRBJ1-1; D remains unclear. Trimming stripped 7 bases from V and 5 bases from J, with 14 bases between. The CDR3 has 13 amino acids. Germline V CDR1 and CDR2: LNHDA, SQIVND (reference sequence). CDR3 DNA sequence: TGTGCCAGTAAACTCCTCCCGGGGACTGAAGCTTTCTTT. It yields the protein CASKLLPGTEAFF.

This chain joins TRBV2 and TRBJ1-2; 10 bases map to TRBD1. Germline V gives CDR1 SNHLY, CDR2 FYNNEI. The CDR3 covers 15 residues. V shed 6 bases, J shed 0 bases, and the junction held 4 bases outside the gene matches. The CDR3 bases are TGTGCCAGCAGGGCCGACAGGGGGCCTAACTATGGCTACACCTTC. It is translated as CASRADRGPNYGYTF.